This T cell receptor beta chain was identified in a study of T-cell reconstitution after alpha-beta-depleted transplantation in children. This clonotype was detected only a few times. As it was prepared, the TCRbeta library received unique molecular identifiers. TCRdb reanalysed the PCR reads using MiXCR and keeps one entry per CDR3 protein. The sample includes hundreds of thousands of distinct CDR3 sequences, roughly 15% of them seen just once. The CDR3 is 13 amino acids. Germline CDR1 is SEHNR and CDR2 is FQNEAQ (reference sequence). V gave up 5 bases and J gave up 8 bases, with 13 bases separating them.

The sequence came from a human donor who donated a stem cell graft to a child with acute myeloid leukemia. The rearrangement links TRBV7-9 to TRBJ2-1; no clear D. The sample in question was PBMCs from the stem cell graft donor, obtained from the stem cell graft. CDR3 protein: CASSIRSKDEQFF. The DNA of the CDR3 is TGTGCCAGCAGCATCCGCAGCAAGGATGAGCAGTTCTTC.